This T cell receptor (beta chain) was identified in a study of cytomegalovirus exposure and HLA in healthy donors. Regarding the study as a whole: DRB1 had the most TCR associations and HLA-C the fewest, a later analysis found, with rates varying by HLA locus. V- and J-gene trimming in TCR beta was tied to a missense DCLRE1C variant by an analysis performed later. HLA allele associations emerged for under 20,000 TCR beta sequences in a later analysis, at 0.05 false discovery rate.

Concerning this clone: Its antigen is undetermined.

Researchers ran the PCR with 60 Vbeta and 13 Jbeta primers. The protocol was immunoSEQ multiplex PCR, while the TCRdb copy is restricted to in-frame clones and leaves out a portion. The repertoire holds about 120,000 clones, about 64% seen once, with roughly 8.7% in the top ten. CDR3 length equals 14 residues. CDR1 MNHNS and CDR2 SASEGT come from the germline V gene. The ends were cut back, 1 base at V and 0 bases at J, with 6 bases in the middle. The sample consisted of PBMCs. The clonotype comes from a man between 18 and 35 years old in good health and CMV-seropositive. The gene calls are TRBV6-1 and TRBJ1-1; D unresolved. CDR3 protein: CASSEGVLNTEAFF. DNA for the CDR3: TGTGCCAGCAGTGAAGGAGTATTGAACACTGAAGCTTTCTTT.